The rows below give T cell receptor beta chains drawn from one sample of a study of response to subunit inactivated influenza vaccine. TCRdb reprocessed the RT-PCR reads with MiXCR, giving one entry per CDR3 protein. The sample carries roughly 650,000 distinct CDR3 sequences, around 16% recorded once. This specimen consisted of PBMCs from blood, obtained 11 to 12 days after vaccination. The receptors shown here come from a man in his fifties who received an inactivated influenza vaccine. Both conserved end residues are part of each CDR3. Each record gives: clone size, V gene, CDR3 protein. Expanded clones are given a class, and other clones once, few, many or no size at all.

>few|TRBV10-3
CAISGTGPHGNTEAFF
>many|TRBV7-2
CASSFGLAYEQYF
>many|TRBV12-3/TRBV12-4
CASTPGGANVLTF
>.|TRBV18
CASSPEGTGRTDTQYF
>.|TRBV11-1
CASSSTGGTSGIFNEQFF
>few|TRBV12-3/TRBV12-4
CASTPVSGTNEQFF
>.|TRBV6-2/TRBV6-3
CASRLAGRTWQFF
>few|TRBV20-1
CSAREVNLVKGSEQYF
>few|TRBV27
CASSFTGSRETQYF
>.|TRBV7-2
CASSLGGVRPYNSPLHF
>few|TRBV7-6
CASSLEPGKAYEQYF
>few|TRBV4-1
CASSLEAGGTTGELFF
>.|TRBV4-2
CASSHTLRGRVAGELFF
>.|TRBV28
CASSPPGRINQPQHF
>.|TRBV30
CAWSWGLAGYEQYF
>few|TRBV25-1
CASSGHPGTGDETQYF
>.|TRBV6-5
CASSYGGAGDPYEQYF
>.|TRBV18
CASSPTGQTQYF
>few|TRBV4-3
CASSHGNTYNEQFF
>.|TRBV20-1
CSAPTRDRPYNEQFF
>once|TRBV6-5
CASSYLGHSRYTYEQYF
>.|TRBV20-1
CSATGTSGIETQYF
>.|TRBV5-5
CASSGSTVGNTEAFF
>many|TRBV20-1
CSARGFQETQYF
>few|TRBV20-1
CSASSKGESTPEAFF
>few|TRBV7-9
CASSFGDSVGQETQYF
>few|TRBV13
CASSIRGGGADEQFF
>.|TRBV29-1
CSVEWTSGERIGELFF
>few|TRBV27
CASTPMSKNTGELFF
>.|TRBV4-2
CASGGVANTGELFF
>few|TRBV15
CATSRAYRGDSPLHF
>few|TRBV29-1
CSVVSPSSYEQYF
>few|TRBV7-9
CASSPGGRGSGANVLTF
>.|TRBV4-1
CASSQEASYYEQYF
>few|TRBV20-1
CSARPQTGAKADTQYF
>few|TRBV7-8
CASSLMGEQFF
>few|TRBV7-2
CASSLVRGARGNQPQHF
>few|TRBV7-2
CASSLLKGAGELFF
>.|TRBV20-1
CSAGTVGHQPQHF
>.|TRBV20-1
CSARDPHLTSGSKQTQYF
>many|TRBV28
CASMPSLAVKNEQFF